One sample yielded the 18 T cell receptor beta chains listed below, sequenced in a study of OX40 agonist ivuxolimab in advanced cancers. The repertoire was sequenced with immunoSEQ multiplex PCR; TCRdb's copy has only in-frame clones and lacks some. The sample has tens of thousands of clones; about four fifths are singletons. Sequences were derived from CD4+ or CD8+ T cells sorted from blood, sampled in a trial of the OX40 agonist ivuxolimab. The receptors were sampled from an adult with an advanced solid tumor such as melanoma, head and neck, liver or kidney cancer.

The V gene is TRBV9, the J gene TRBJ1-1; 7 bases are a match to TRBD1. This CDR3 region has 13 residues. CDR1 SGDLS and CDR2 YYNGEE come from the germline V gene. Losses at the gene ends were 4 bases for V and 5 bases for J; bases not matched to a gene: 5. CDR3 sequence (DNA): TGTGCCAGCAGCACAGGGGACAGAACTGAAGCTTTCTTT. Protein product: CASSTGDRTEAFF.

This clone showed up just once. The gene calls are TRBV30 and TRBJ2-2, with D perhaps TRBD1 (6 bases). Germline V CDR1 and CDR2: GTSNPN, SVGIG (reference sequence). V was trimmed by 3 bases and J by 4 bases, leaving 18 bases between them. The CDR3 is 16 amino acids. The CDR3 protein is CAWRYLQGRGTGELFF. The CDR3 DNA reads as TGTGCCTGGAGATATTTACAGGGTCGGGGCACCGGGGAGCTGTTTTTT.

V is TRBV2 and J is TRBJ1-1; D not certain. The CDR3 runs 12 residues. Germline lookup yields CDR1 SNHLY and CDR2 FYNNEI. Trimming pared 7 bases from V and 5 bases from J, leaving 11 bases between. The CDR3 sequence is CASMTRRTEAFF. CDR3 in DNA: TGTGCCAGCATGACACGTAGGACTGAAGCTTTCTTT.

This chain links TRBV7-3 with TRBJ2-7; D possibly uses TRBD1 or TRBD2 (6 bases each). V was shortened by 1 base and J by 6 bases, with 10 bases between the two germline ends. The CDR3 runs to 13 residues. The germline gives CDR1 SGHTA, CDR2 FQGTGA. CDR3 loop: CASSLRGGSEQYF. The CDR3 DNA follows: TGTGCCAGCAGCTTAAGAGGGGGGTCCGAGCAGTACTTC.

The genes are TRBV27 and TRBJ2-1, with TRBD2 identical over 7 bases. The CDR3 has 17 amino acids. The V gene end was trimmed by 2 bases and the J gene end by 4 bases; junction bases not matched to a gene: 11. From germline, CDR1 is MNHEY and CDR2 SMNVEV (reference sequence). CDR3 coding DNA: TGTGCCAGCAGTTTAAGAGGTAGGGCTAGCGGTTACAATGAGCAGTTCTTC. Translating gives CASSLRGRASGYNEQFF.

The rearrangement links TRBV10-3 to TRBJ2-1, with D uncertain. Germline V gives CDR1 ENHRY, CDR2 SYGVKD. The CDR3 loop spans 13 amino acids. V lost 3 bases, J lost 1 base, and 4 bases lay in between. The CDR3, as DNA: TGTGCCATCAGTGAAGGATCCTACAATGAGCAGTTCTTC. Protein: CAISEGSYNEQFF.

The CDR3 region is CAISDPRGRQGETQYF. DNA for the CDR3: TGTGCCATCAGTGACCCCCGTGGGAGGCAGGGCGAGACCCAGTACTTC. The J gene is TRBJ2-5, the V gene TRBV10-3; D is possibly TRBD2 (6 bases). Germline V gene data show CDR1 as ENHRY and CDR2 as SYGVKD. The germline V and J ends were trimmed by 3 bases and 5 bases, with 19 bases remaining between them. The CDR3 runs to 16 residues.

The rearrangement uses TRBV10-3 and TRBJ2-7; D uncertain. This CDR3 comprises 12 residues. The germline gives CDR1 ENHRY, CDR2 SYGVKD. V lost 10 bases, J lost 0 bases, and 10 bases lay in between. CDR3 nucleotide sequence: TGTGCCACCCGGCCGGACTCCTACGAGCAGTACTTC. This translates into CATRPDSYEQYF.

This clone appeared once. The V call is TRBV28, the J call TRBJ1-1; 9 nucleotides line up with TRBD1. The CDR3 spans 13 residues. The germline CDR1 and CDR2 sequences are MDHEN and SYDVKM. V gave up 9 bases and J gave up 7 bases; unmatched junction bases: 9. The CDR3 is CASRPGTGIEAFF. The CDR3 nucleotides read TGTGCCAGTAGACCCGGGACAGGGATTGAAGCTTTCTTT.

The V call is TRBV2, the J call TRBJ2-1, with 16 bases fitting TRBD2. This CDR3 comprises 14 residues. Germline values: CDR1 SNHLY, CDR2 FYNNEI. Unmatched junction bases numbered 3, after V lost 8 bases and J lost 8 bases. DNA of the CDR3: TGTGCCAGCGGGACTAGCGGGAGGGTCGATGAGCAGTTCTTC. Protein sequence: CASGTSGRVDEQFF.

This rearrangement joins TRBV2 to TRBJ1-5, with a tentative D call TRBD1 (6 bases). Deletions cut 7 bases from V and 0 bases from J, with 7 bases between. CDR3 length: 13 residues. Per germline, CDR1 SNHLY and CDR2 FYNNEI. CDR3 sequence reads: CASKGDSNQPQHF. The CDR3, as DNA: TGTGCCAGCAAGGGGGATAGCAATCAGCCCCAGCATTTT.

The chain employs TRBV18 and TRBJ2-5; 8 bases map to TRBD2. In germline, CDR1 is KGHSH, CDR2 LQKENI. The length of the CDR3 is 16 residues. Unmatched junction bases numbered 11, after V lost 4 bases and J lost 4 bases. The CDR3 DNA is TGTGCCAGCTCACAACAGACTAGCGCACCGGGAGAGACCCAGTACTTC. Translation gives CASSQQTSAPGETQYF.

V and J are TRBV11-2 and TRBJ1-5; no reliable D call. CDR3 length equals 14 residues. Germline CDR1 and CDR2: SGHAT and FQNNGV. V lost 1 base and J 2 bases, leaving 6 bases between the germline ends. CDR3 in amino acids: CASSLGVRNQPQHF. DNA of the CDR3: TGTGCCAGCAGCTTAGGGGTTCGCAATCAGCCCCAGCATTTT.

The rearrangement uses TRBV27 and TRBJ2-2; D unclear. The V end lost 6 bases, the J end lost 3 bases, and 5 bases lay between the germline ends. Germline CDR1 and CDR2: MNHEY and SMNVEV (reference sequence). The CDR3 consists of 12 residues. CDR3 sequence (DNA): TGTGCCAGCAGCATCCACACCGGGGAGCTGTTTTTT. Its translation: CASSIHTGELFF.

The chain joins TRBV6-5 to TRBJ1-6; no firm D call. With 3 bases removed from V and 7 bases from J, the gap between germline ends came to 4 bases. From germline, CDR1 is MNHEY and CDR2 SVGAGI. The length of the CDR3 is 12 residues. The CDR3 is CASSYMNSPLHF. The CDR3 DNA reads as TGTGCCAGCAGTTATATGAATTCACCCCTCCACTTT.

This chain uses TRBV5-6 with TRBJ2-7; 9 bases line up with TRBD2. J gave up 7 bases and V 6 bases, and 11 bases lay outside the gene matches. CDR1 is SGHDT, CDR2 YYEEEE, per germline. CDR3 length: 14 amino acids. CDR3 bases: TGTGCCAGCACCCGGGCGGGGGGGCTAAGGGAGCAGTACTTC. Its translation: CASTRAGGLREQYF. Looking up the rest from reference TRBV5-6 and TRBJ2-7 gives the full variable domain: DAGVTQSPTHLIKTRGQQVTLRCSPKSGHDTVSWYQQALGQGPQFIFQYYEEEERQRGNFPDRFSGHQFPNYSSELNVNALLLGDSALYLCASTRAGGLREQYFGPGTRLTVT.

The genes are TRBV14 and TRBJ2-3; 15 bases agree with TRBD2. The germline CDR1 and CDR2 sequences are SGHDN and FVKESK. The CDR3 runs 17 residues. The J segment lost 1 base and the V segment lost 4 bases, leaving 3 bases of the junction unmatched. CDR3 DNA sequence: TGTGCCAGCAGCCCAGGGACTAGCGGGAGGCGCACAGATACGCAGTATTTT. It yields the protein CASSPGTSGRRTDTQYF.

This clone was detected a few times. V and J are TRBV29-1 and TRBJ1-1; D possibly corresponds to TRBD1 (5 bases). In germline, CDR1 is SQVTM, CDR2 ANQGSEA. The V end lost 0 bases, the J end lost 10 bases, and 12 bases lay between the germline ends. The CDR3 consists of 12 residues. The CDR3 coding sequence is TGCAGCGTTGAAGATGAAGAGGGGACAGCTTTCTTT. This encodes CSVEDEEGTAFF.